These 13 T cell receptor beta chains originate from one sample sequenced in a study of shared clonotypes between healthy human individuals. CD8 cells classed as naive were CD45RO-negative and positively selected for CCR7, excluding terminally differentiated effector memory CD45RA+ cells. TCRdb keeps only in-frame clones here, not all; method: immunoSEQ multiplex PCR. The sample records 800,000 or so clones, about 96% being singletons. What was sequenced was naive CD8+ T cells sorted from blood. The origin of the receptors is a man aged 30 to 45 in good health.

The CDR3 region has the DNA TGTGCCAGGTCGGGCAGGGGGAAAGAGACCCAGTACTTC. Amino acids: CARSGRGKETQYF. The chain has TRBV6-4 and TRBJ2-5; 7 bases map to TRBD1. This CDR3 is built from 13 residues. V dropped 9 bases and J dropped 3; count of bases not matched to a gene: 7. Looked up from germline, CDR1 is MRHNA and CDR2 is SNTAGT.

This chain links TRBV7-8 with TRBJ1-2, with unresolved D. This CDR3 contains 11 residues. The V gene's germline CDR1 is SGHVS and CDR2 FQNEAQ. V lost 5 bases and J 6 bases, leaving 7 bases between the germline ends. DNA of the CDR3: TGTGCCAGCAGCCCAGTTGATGGCTACACCTTC. Protein sequence: CASSPVDGYTF. The variable domain in full, completed from reference TRBV7-8 and TRBJ1-2, reads GAGVSQSPRYKVAKRGQDVALRCDPISGHVSLFWYQQALGQGPEFLTYFQNEAQLDKSGLPSDRFFAERPEGSVSTLKIQRTQQEDSAVYLCASSPVDGYTFGSGTRLTVV.

The CDR3 protein is CASSPGTGLMNTEAFF. The DNA of the CDR3 is TGTGCCAGCAGCCCCGGGACAGGCCTAATGAACACTGAAGCTTTCTTT. J is TRBJ1-1 and V is TRBV13; the match to TRBD1 covers 8 bases. CDR3 length: 16 amino acids. V shed 5 bases and J 0 bases; nucleotides not matched to a gene: 8. CDR1 is PRHDT and CDR2 is FYEKMQ in the germline V gene (reference sequence).

The rearrangement links TRBV11-2 to TRBJ2-7, with 12 bases identical to TRBD2. Germline V CDR1 and CDR2: SGHAT, FQNNGV. The CDR3 contains 17 residues. V trimming: 0 bases; J trimming: 3 bases; junction bases outside the gene matches: 6. This CDR3 is CASSLDLLAGGRYEQYF. CDR3 in DNA: TGTGCCAGCAGCTTAGATCTACTAGCGGGAGGACGCTACGAGCAGTACTTC.

The CDR3 loop reads CASRGAEETQYF. The CDR3, as DNA: TGCGCCAGCAGGGGGGCCGAAGAGACCCAGTACTTC. The chain carries TRBV5-1 and TRBJ2-5, with D possibly matching TRBD1 (6 bases). The ends were cut back, 5 bases at V and 3 bases at J, with 8 bases in the middle. This CDR3 is 12 amino acids long. Germline V gene lookup returns CDR1 SGHRS and CDR2 YFSETQ.

The chain is built from TRBV11-2 and TRBJ2-1; D gene ambiguous. Germline-derived CDR1 and CDR2 are SGHAT and FQNNGV. This CDR3 region has 17 residues. Deletions cut 5 bases from V and 0 bases from J, with 17 bases between. CDR3 sequence reads: CASSLETFLSSYNEQFF. DNA for the CDR3: TGTGCCAGCAGCCTGGAAACCTTTCTGAGCTCCTACAATGAGCAGTTCTTC.

The chain joins TRBV5-5 to TRBJ2-5, with 9 bases matching TRBD2. The CDR3 extends over 15 amino acids. After removal of 0 bases from V and 2 bases from J, the junction contained 2 bases not matched to a gene. Germline CDR1 and CDR2: SGHKS and YYEKEE (reference sequence). CDR3 DNA sequence: TGTGCCAGCAGCTTGGCGACTAGCGGACAAGAGACCCAGTACTTC. It is translated as CASSLATSGQETQYF.

In nucleotides, the CDR3 is TGTGCCAGTAGTATACAGGGAGGAGGCTACAATGAGCAGTTCTTC. Translation gives CASSIQGGGYNEQFF. This sequence joins TRBV19 and TRBJ2-1; a possible D gene is TRBD2 (6 bases). The germline V gene has CDR1 LNHDA and CDR2 SQIVND (reference sequence). This CDR3 has 15 amino acids. V gave up 2 bases and J gave up 3 bases, with 11 bases separating them.

This chain links TRBV18 with TRBJ2-7; D possibly matches TRBD1 or TRBD2 (5 bases each). This CDR3 spans 19 amino acids. The V end lost 4 bases, the J end lost 2 bases, and 27 bases lay between the germline ends. The V gene's germline CDR1 is KGHSH and CDR2 LQKENI. This CDR3 reads CASSRRGDPQNLIAYEQYF. The CDR3 DNA reads as TGTGCCAGCTCACGTCGGGGCGACCCCCAGAACTTAATCGCCTACGAGCAGTACTTC.

The V call is TRBV7-9, the J call TRBJ1-1; D remains unclear. This CDR3 spans 13 amino acids. Germline V gene sequence: CDR1 SEHNR, CDR2 FQNEAQ (reference sequence). Trimming left V 3 bases short and J 1 base short, with 6 bases between. The DNA for the CDR3 is TGTGCCAGCAGCTTCTGGGAGAACACTGAAGCTTTCTTT. Translation gives CASSFWENTEAFF.

The count of this clone is one. The chain has TRBV19 and TRBJ2-2; the D gene is possibly TRBD2 (6 bases). The V end was cut by 3 bases, the J end by 6 bases, with 11 bases between. Per germline, CDR1 LNHDA and CDR2 SQIVND (reference sequence). The CDR3 is 14 amino acids. CDR3 sequence: CASSIVGGSGELFF. The CDR3 coding sequence is TGTGCCAGTAGTATCGTGGGGGGTTCCGGGGAGCTGTTTTTT.

The genes are TRBV6-5 and TRBJ2-1, with TRBD2 identical over 10 bases. The CDR3 totals 13 residues. The V gene end was trimmed by 7 bases and the J gene end by 8 bases; junction bases not matched to a gene: 5. Looked up from germline, CDR1 is MNHEY and CDR2 is SVGAGI. CDR3 nucleotide sequence: TGTGCCAGCAAGGCTAGCGGGAGCGATGAGCAGTTCTTC. It codes for CASKASGSDEQFF.

This chain uses TRBV15 with TRBJ2-7; 7 nucleotides line up with TRBD2. This CDR3 contains 17 residues. Germline CDR1 is LNHNV and CDR2 is YYDKDF (reference sequence). The V segment lost 3 bases and the J segment 0 bases; nucleotides outside the gene matches: 11. CDR3 in amino acids: CATSRGWEAGSSYEQYF. CDR3 nucleotides: TGTGCCACCAGCAGGGGATGGGAAGCGGGGAGCTCCTACGAGCAGTACTTC.